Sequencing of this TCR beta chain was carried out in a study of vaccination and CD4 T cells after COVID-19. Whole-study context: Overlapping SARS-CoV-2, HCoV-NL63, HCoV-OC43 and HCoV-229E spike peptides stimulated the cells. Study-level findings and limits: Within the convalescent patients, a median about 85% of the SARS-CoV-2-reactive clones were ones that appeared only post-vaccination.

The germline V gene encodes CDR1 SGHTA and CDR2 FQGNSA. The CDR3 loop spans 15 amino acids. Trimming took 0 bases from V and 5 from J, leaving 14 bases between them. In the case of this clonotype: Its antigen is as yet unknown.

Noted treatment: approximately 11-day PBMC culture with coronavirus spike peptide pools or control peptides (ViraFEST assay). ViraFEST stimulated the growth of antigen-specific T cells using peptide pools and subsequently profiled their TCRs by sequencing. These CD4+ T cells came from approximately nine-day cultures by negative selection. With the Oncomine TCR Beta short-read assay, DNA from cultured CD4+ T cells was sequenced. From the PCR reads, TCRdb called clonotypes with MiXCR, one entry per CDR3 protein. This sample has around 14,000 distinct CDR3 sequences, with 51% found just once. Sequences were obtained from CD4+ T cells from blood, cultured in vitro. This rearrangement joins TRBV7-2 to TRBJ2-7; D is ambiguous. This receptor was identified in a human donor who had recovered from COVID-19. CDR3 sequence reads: CASSLAGNWANEQYF. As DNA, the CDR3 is TGTGCCAGCAGCTTAGCGGGTAATTGGGCCAACGAGCAGTACTTC.